This T cell receptor beta chain was found in a study of T cell responses to AZD1222 COVID-19 vaccine. V shed 6 bases and J shed 10 bases, with 7 bases lying between them. The germline V gene encodes CDR1 LNHDA and CDR2 SQIVND (reference sequence). The CDR3 consists of 10 residues. Profiled with immunoSEQ multiplex PCR; TCRdb holds only in-frame clones, not every one. The data contain roughly 140,000 clones, just over 90% of them singletons. The origin of this receptor is an adult in good health. V and J are TRBV19 and TRBJ2-1; D possibly uses TRBD1 or TRBD2 (6 bases each). This material consisted of peripheral blood, taken on day 0 of AZD1222 vaccination. CDR3 region: CASRGGEQFF. The CDR3 region has the DNA TGTGCCAGTAGGGGGGGCGAGCAGTTCTTC.